The source of this TCR beta chain is a study of response to subunit inactivated influenza vaccine. Study-wide results and limits: That few new T cells are recruited by each seasonal influenza vaccination was the authors' suggestion.

The V gene's germline CDR1 is DFQATT and CDR2 SNEGSKA (reference sequence). The CDR3 sequence is 13 residues long. J gave up 7 bases and V 4 bases, and 5 bases lay outside the gene matches. With respect to this clonotype: The antigen remains undetermined.

TCRdb ran MiXCR on the RT-PCR reads and lists one entry per CDR3 protein. The repertoire holds about 240,000 distinct CDR3 sequences, with 12% as singletons. The genes are TRBV20-1 and TRBJ2-1; 9 nucleotides line up with TRBD2. Material: non-naive T cells sorted from PBMCs, obtained 14 days before vaccination. The clonotype was recovered from a man aged 45-65 years who received an inactivated influenza vaccine. This CDR3 is CSATRTSVNEQFF. DNA of the CDR3: TGCAGTGCTACCCGGACTAGCGTGAATGAGCAGTTCTTC.